This is a list of T cell receptor beta chains from one sample in a study of siplizumab effects on memory and regulatory T cells. Clones were read by immunoSEQ multiplex PCR, and TCRdb kept only the in-frame ones, dropping some. The sample yields 100,000 to 120,000 clones, over 85% seen once. Input material: CD4+ T cells sorted from blood. These receptors all come from a human donor in good health. CDR3s include the opening cysteine and the closing phenylalanine or tryptophan. Fields, in order: CDR3 protein, CDR3 DNA, clone size, D gene, J gene, V gene. The D gene is left open where the match is weak. Clone sizes are given selectively: once, few, many, or a class where the clone is expanded.

CDR3: CASSLPGATNEKLFF; DNA: TGCGCCAGCAGCCTCCCGGGGGCCACTAATGAAAAACTGTTTTTT; size: .; D: .; J: TRBJ1-4; V: TRBV4-1
CDR3: CAWSSTGRNYGYTF; DNA: TGTGCCTGGTCCTCGACAGGAAGGAACTATGGCTACACCTTC; size: .; D: .; J: TRBJ1-2; V: TRBV30
CDR3: CASSNNPGTDTQYF; DNA: TGTGCCAGCAGCAACAATCCGGGCACAGATACGCAGTATTTT; size: .; D: .; J: TRBJ2-3; V: TRBV7-2
CDR3: CASSYEGDIQYF; DNA: TGTGCCAGCAGCTACGAAGGGGACATTCAGTACTTC; size: once; D: .; J: TRBJ2-4; V: TRBV11-2
CDR3: CASSLSGYEQYF; DNA: TGTGCCAGCAGCTTGTCCGGATACGAGCAGTACTTC; size: .; D: .; J: TRBJ2-7; V: TRBV5-4
CDR3: CASSLEAGMNQPQHF; DNA: TGTGCCAGCAGCTTAGAGGCAGGGATGAATCAGCCCCAGCATTTT; size: .; D: .; J: TRBJ1-5; V: TRBV7-2
CDR3: CASTYSGATEAFF; DNA: TGTGCCAGCACCTACAGCGGGGCAACTGAAGCTTTCTTT; size: .; D: .; J: TRBJ1-1; V: TRBV11-3
CDR3: CASSSQGFTDSPLHF; DNA: TGTGCCAGCTCATCGCAGGGTTTCACGGATTCACCCCTCCACTTT; size: .; D: .; J: TRBJ1-6; V: TRBV18
CDR3: CASSSGQVNVYEQYF; DNA: TGCGCCAGCAGCTCGGGACAGGTAAACGTCTACGAGCAGTACTTC; size: .; D: TRBD1; J: TRBJ2-7; V: TRBV5-1
CDR3: CASSIDARSSYEQYF; DNA: TGTGCCAGCAGTATAGACGCTAGGAGCTCCTACGAGCAGTACTTC; size: .; D: .; J: TRBJ2-7; V: TRBV25-1
CDR3: CASNSIDEQFF; DNA: TGTGCCAGCAATTCCATCGATGAGCAGTTCTTC; size: .; D: .; J: TRBJ2-1; V: TRBV6-6
CDR3: CASSSTGGKETQYF; DNA: TGTGCCAGCAGCTCCACAGGGGGCAAAGAGACCCAGTACTTC; size: once; D: TRBD1; J: TRBJ2-5; V: TRBV7-9
CDR3: CASNRRGTAPQETQYF; DNA: TGTGCCAGTAATCGGAGAGGGACGGCCCCCCAAGAGACCCAGTACTTC; size: .; D: .; J: TRBJ2-5; V: TRBV19
CDR3: CAWRLGGPSYEQYF; DNA: TGTGCCTGGAGATTGGGAGGGCCCTCCTACGAGCAGTACTTC; size: .; D: TRBD2; J: TRBJ2-7; V: TRBV30
CDR3: CAISDRSTNEKLFF; DNA: TGTGCCATCAGTGACAGGAGTACTAATGAAAAACTGTTTTTT; size: .; D: .; J: TRBJ1-4; V: TRBV10-3
CDR3: CASNPGEAFF; DNA: TGTGCCAGCAACCCGGGGGAAGCTTTCTTT; size: .; D: .; J: TRBJ1-1; V: TRBV7-9
CDR3: CAWTGQVISEAFF; DNA: TGTGCCTGGACCGGACAGGTTATATCTGAAGCTTTCTTT; size: .; D: TRBD1; J: TRBJ1-1; V: TRBV30
CDR3: CASSKGTGLGSEQFF; DNA: TGCGCCAGCAGCAAAGGGACAGGGTTGGGCAGTGAGCAGTTCTTC; size: once; D: TRBD1; J: TRBJ2-1; V: TRBV5-1
CDR3: CASSLGLAGRQETQYF; DNA: TGTGCCAGCAGCTTGGGACTAGCGGGCCGGCAAGAGACCCAGTACTTC; size: .; D: TRBD2; J: TRBJ2-5; V: TRBV5-8
CDR3: CASSLQGKETQYF; DNA: TGTGCCAGCAGCTTGCAGGGCAAAGAGACCCAGTACTTC; size: .; D: .; J: TRBJ2-5; V: TRBV11-2
CDR3: CASSQYGSSWANVLTF; DNA: TGCGCCAGCAGTCAATACGGGTCAAGCTGGGCCAACGTCCTGACTTTC; size: .; D: .; J: TRBJ2-6; V: TRBV23-1
CDR3: CASSLDRRNGVNGAGELFF; DNA: TGTGCCAGCAGCTTAGATCGACGTAATGGGGTAAACGGAGCCGGGGAGCTGTTTTTT; size: .; D: .; J: TRBJ2-2; V: TRBV13
CDR3: CASSLYTGENTEAFF; DNA: TGTGCCAGCAGCTTATACACAGGGGAGAACACTGAAGCTTTCTTT; size: .; D: TRBD1; J: TRBJ1-1; V: TRBV7-2
CDR3: CASSPQGARGDTQYF; DNA: TGTGCCAGCAGCCCGCAGGGGGCGCGAGGAGATACGCAGTATTTT; size: .; D: TRBD1; J: TRBJ2-3; V: TRBV7-2
CDR3: CASSRTGYGYTF; DNA: TGTGCCAGCAGCCGGACAGGCTATGGCTACACCTTC; size: .; D: TRBD1; J: TRBJ1-2; V: TRBV28
CDR3: CASSLVSGRTPGTQYF; DNA: TGTGCCAGCAGCCTCGTTAGCGGGAGGACCCCTGGTACGCAGTATTTT; size: .; D: TRBD2; J: TRBJ2-3; V: TRBV5-6
CDR3: CASGLVQGTNQPQHF; DNA: TGTGCTAGTGGTTTGGTTCAGGGTACCAATCAGCCCCAGCATTTT; size: .; D: .; J: TRBJ1-5; V: TRBV12-5
CDR3: CASSVGYFSGANVLTF; DNA: TGTGCCAGCAGCGTAGGATACTTCTCTGGGGCCAACGTCCTGACTTTC; size: .; D: .; J: TRBJ2-6; V: TRBV9
CDR3: CASSAGQGTYNSPLHF; DNA: TGTGCCAGCAGTGCTGGACAGGGAACCTATAATTCACCCCTCCACTTT; size: .; D: TRBD1; J: TRBJ1-6; V: TRBV5-8
CDR3: CASSPPGGAGNQPQHF; DNA: TGTGCCAGCTCACCACCAGGGGGCGCAGGCAATCAGCCCCAGCATTTT; size: .; D: TRBD1; J: TRBJ1-5; V: TRBV18
CDR3: CASSKMWTGTAYNEQFF; DNA: TGTGCCAGCAGCAAAATGTGGACCGGGACAGCTTACAATGAGCAGTTCTTC; size: .; D: .; J: TRBJ2-1; V: TRBV21-1
CDR3: CASSVAAVQETQYF; DNA: TGTGCCAGCAGCGTAGCCGCGGTCCAAGAGACCCAGTACTTC; size: .; D: .; J: TRBJ2-5; V: TRBV9